Listed below are T cell receptor beta chains from one sample, sequenced in a study of shared T cell receptors in the human thymus. Clones were read by immunoSEQ multiplex PCR, and TCRdb kept only the in-frame ones, dropping some. The sample shows fewer than 700,000 clones, roughly 90% of them seen only once. This sample was shared with a second study, whose subject was human thymus T cells.

The sample taken for sequencing was thymocytes. These receptors were obtained from a boy less than two years old with a congenital heart defect. Each CDR3 is given with its conserved first and last residue. The D gene is left open where the match is weak. A row's size may be missing; if present it is once, few, many or a size class.

clone_size,d_call,j_call,v_call,cdr3_aa,cdr3_nt
NA,NA,TRBJ2-7,TRBV13,CASRTLCGEQYF,TGTGCCAGCAGGACACTTTGTGGCGAGCAGTACTTC
NA,TRBD1,TRBJ2-1,TRBV4-3,CASSQATGASEYNEQFF,TGCGCCAGCAGCCAAGCGACAGGGGCCTCCGAGTACAATGAGCAGTTCTTC
NA,TRBD2,TRBJ2-1,TRBV10-3,CAIVLAREVAEQFF,TGTGCCATCGTCCTAGCGCGGGAGGTAGCCGAGCAGTTCTTC
NA,NA,TRBJ2-7,TRBV10-3,CAISGAGEQYF,TGTGCCATCAGTGGGGCGGGCGAGCAGTACTTC
NA,NA,TRBJ2-7,TRBV21-1,CASSTRGTGSYEQYF,TGTGCCAGCAGCACCCGGGGGACAGGTTCCTACGAGCAGTACTTC
NA,TRBD2,TRBJ2-5,TRBV14,CASSPIAGGKETQYF,TGTGCCAGCAGCCCCATAGCGGGAGGGAAAGAGACCCAGTACTTC
few,NA,TRBJ2-2,TRBV6-5,CASSTGHRTGELFF,TGTGCCAGCAGCACGGGACACCGAACCGGGGAGCTGTTTTTT
NA,NA,TRBJ1-5,TRBV4-1,CASSQDGTRGQPQHF,TGCGCCAGCAGCCAAGATGGGACAAGAGGACAGCCCCAGCATTTT
NA,NA,TRBJ1-1,TRBV19,CASSIGTREGQGTEAFF,TGTGCCAGTAGTATTGGTACTCGGGAGGGGCAGGGGACTGAAGCTTTCTTT
NA,TRBD2,TRBJ2-7,TRBV9,CASSKGLAYFYEQYF,TGTGCCAGCAGCAAGGGACTAGCCTACTTCTACGAGCAGTACTTC
NA,TRBD2,TRBJ2-3,TRBV4-2,CASSQGMASGRTLFSTDTQYF,TGTGCCAGCAGCCAAGGGATGGCTAGCGGGAGGACCTTATTTAGCACAGATACGCAGTATTTT
NA,NA,TRBJ1-5,TRBV10-3,CAISEDAGGNNQPQHF,TGTGCCATCAGTGAGGATGCGGGGGGGAACAATCAGCCCCAGCATTTT
NA,NA,TRBJ2-1,TRBV6-5,CASSYSGRRAYNEQFF,TGTGCCAGCAGTTACTCTGGTCGGAGAGCCTACAATGAGCAGTTCTTC
NA,TRBD2,TRBJ2-7,TRBV28,CASSFVGGIGYEQYF,TGTGCCAGCAGTTTCGTGGGAGGGATTGGCTACGAGCAGTACTTC
NA,NA,TRBJ2-3,TRBV4-3,CASSQDRLVIGTDTQYF,TGCGCCAGCAGCCAAGATCGACTAGTGATTGGGACAGATACGCAGTATTTT
NA,TRBD2,TRBJ2-1,TRBV29-1,CSVGLAGDNEQFF,TGCAGCGTTGGACTAGCGGGAGACAATGAGCAGTTCTTC
NA,TRBD1,TRBJ1-5,TRBV9,CASSPDRDSNQPQHF,TGTGCCAGCAGCCCCGACAGGGATAGCAATCAGCCCCAGCATTTT
NA,TRBD2,TRBJ2-1,TRBV19,CASSIVKRSGRALIHQDGNNEQFF,TGTGCCAGTAGTATTGTGAAGCGGAGCGGGAGGGCCCTTATCCATCAAGACGGAAACAATGAGCAGTTCTTC